The 14 T cell receptor beta chains below were found in one sample sequenced in a study of T cells in localized non-small cell lung cancer. The data were produced by immunoSEQ multiplex PCR, yet TCRdb's version contains in-frame clones alone and is incomplete. The sample contains 30,000 to 35,000 clones, 70% to 90% of which appear only once. Sequencing was performed on peripheral blood, taken before any cancer treatment. These receptor sequences come from a female donor over 55 with stage I lung adenocarcinoma.

The rearrangement uses TRBV28 and TRBJ2-7; D might be TRBD1 (5 bases). Germline CDR1 and CDR2: MDHEN and SYDVKM. This CDR3 has 12 residues. Trimming cost V 6 bases and J 6 bases, with 12 bases left between them. The CDR3, as DNA: TGTGCCAGCAGCCCGGCAGGGCGCGAGCAGTACTTC. This codes for CASSPAGREQYF. The entire variable domain, with the rest obtained from reference TRBV28 and TRBJ2-7, is as follows: DVKVTQSSRYLVKRTGEKVFLECVQDMDHENMFWYRQDPGLGLRLIYFSYDVKMKEKGDIPEGYSVSREKKERFSLILESASTNQTSMYLCASSPAGREQYFGPGTRLTVT.

This sequence joins TRBV29-1 and TRBJ1-5, with TRBD1 matching over 8 bases. The length of the CDR3 is 13 residues. CDR1 is SQVTM, CDR2 ANQGSEA, per germline. The V segment lost 6 bases and the J segment 6 bases; nucleotides outside the gene matches: 7. In DNA form, the CDR3 reads TGCAGCGTCCAGGACAGGGAAAGTCAGCCCCAGCATTTT. Translation gives CSVQDRESQPQHF.

The chain is built from TRBV5-8 and TRBJ1-1; TRBD1 might be the D (6 bases). The CDR3 is 15 amino acids. Per the germline V gene, CDR1 is SGHTS and CDR2 is YDEGEE. Trimming pared 7 bases from V and 3 bases from J, leaving 19 bases between. In DNA form, the CDR3 reads TGTGCCAGCCCCTCGGGTTCACAGGGTTACACTGAAGCTTTCTTT. Its protein product is CASPSGSQGYTEAFF.

J is TRBJ2-7 and V is TRBV5-1, with 8 bases fitting TRBD2. J lost 0 bases, V lost 0 bases, and 11 bases had no gene match. CDR1 SGHRS and CDR2 YFSETQ come from the germline V gene. CDR3 length: 18 residues. Written as DNA, the CDR3 is TGCGCCAGCAGCTTGGTTTCCCCAGTCGGGGGGGGCTCCTACGAGCAGTACTTC. The encoded protein is CASSLVSPVGGGSYEQYF.

V usage is TRBV2 and J usage is TRBJ1-5; D unclear. V lost 1 base and J 0 bases, leaving 10 bases between the germline ends. Germline V gene lookup returns CDR1 SNHLY and CDR2 FYNNEI. The CDR3 has 16 residues. The CDR3 coding sequence is TGTGCCAGCAGTGAAGGAAGCGCCATTAGCAATCAGCCCCAGCATTTT. Encoded protein: CASSEGSAISNQPQHF.

This clone was seen more than once but under ten times. The chain combines TRBV7-9 with TRBJ1-5; 10 nucleotides match TRBD1. CDR1 SEHNR and CDR2 FQNEAQ come from the germline V gene (reference sequence). The CDR3 contains 16 residues. Unmatched junction bases numbered 7, after V lost 1 base and J lost 7 bases. This CDR3 is CASSLGDRGQEQPQHF. The DNA of the CDR3 is TGTGCCAGCAGCTTAGGGGACAGGGGTCAAGAACAGCCCCAGCATTTT.

This chain connects TRBV27 to TRBJ1-1; D gene uncertain. The ends were cut back, 4 bases at V and 3 bases at J, with 12 bases in the middle. The length of the CDR3 is 14 residues. The germline CDR1 and CDR2 sequences are MNHEY and SMNVEV (reference sequence). CDR3 region: CASSSRPGDTEAFF. The CDR3 bases are TGTGCCAGCAGTTCCCGGCCTGGGGACACTGAAGCTTTCTTT.

V gene TRBV9 combines with J gene TRBJ2-1; 14 positions match TRBD2. From germline, CDR1 is SGDLS and CDR2 YYNGEE. The J segment lost 0 bases and the V segment lost 6 bases, leaving 8 bases of the junction unmatched. The CDR3 has 18 residues. The DNA of the CDR3 is TGTGCCAGCACCCCTTCGACTAGCGGGAGGGCCTCCTACAATGAGCAGTTCTTC. Protein product: CASTPSTSGRASYNEQFF.

In nucleotides, the CDR3 is TGTGCCAGCAGCCGGACTAGCGACAATGAGCAGTTCTTC. Amino acids: CASSRTSDNEQFF. The V call is TRBV7-2, the J call TRBJ2-1; TRBD2 agrees at 9 bases. The CDR3 is 13 amino acids. The ends lost 5 bases at V and 5 bases at J; junction bases unmatched: 1. Looked up from germline, CDR1 is SGHTA and CDR2 is FQGNSA.

CDR3 protein: CSARVYGYTF. CDR3 in DNA: TGCAGTGCTAGGGTCTATGGCTACACCTTC. The chain uses TRBV20-1 and TRBJ1-2, with D hard to call. The CDR3 consists of 10 residues. Between the trimmed V and J ends, which lost 3 bases and 4 bases, there was a span of 3 bases. CDR1 and CDR2 (germline): DFQATT, SNEGSKA (reference sequence).

The V gene is TRBV5-8, the J gene TRBJ1-1; D might be TRBD1 (5 bases). Looked up from germline, CDR1 is SGHTS and CDR2 is YDEGEE. This CDR3 has 12 amino acids. The germline V and J ends were trimmed by 5 bases and 4 bases, with 9 bases remaining between them. The CDR3 DNA follows: TGTGCCAGCAGGGCCGGGGGCACTGAAGCTTTCTTT. The encoded protein is CASRAGGTEAFF.

This clone was observed once. V gene TRBV7-9 combines with J gene TRBJ2-3, with D hard to call. In germline, CDR1 is SEHNR, CDR2 FQNEAQ (reference sequence). V was pared by 5 bases and J by 4 bases, with 16 bases between. CDR3 length equals 15 residues. The CDR3 nucleotides are TGTGCCAGCAGCCGCCTAGAGATCGCCGCAGATACGCAGTATTTT. It translates to CASSRLEIAADTQYF.

This clone was recorded a few times. The chain carries TRBV4-3 and TRBJ2-5, with D uncertain. CDR3 size: 15 residues. The V end was cut by 3 bases, the J end by 2 bases, with 13 bases between. Germline loops: CDR1 LGHNA, CDR2 YSLEER. CDR3 sequence reads: CASSQSFSGQETQYF. In DNA form, the CDR3 reads TGCGCCAGCAGCCAGAGTTTTAGTGGGCAAGAGACCCAGTACTTC.

V and J are TRBV7-9 and TRBJ2-7; D may be TRBD1 (6 bases). CDR3 length equals 14 residues. Germline V CDR1 and CDR2: SEHNR, FQNEAQ (reference sequence). Trimming stripped 2 bases from V and 5 bases from J, with 13 bases between. This CDR3 reads CASSLNRDQDEQYF. The CDR3 DNA is TGTGCCAGCAGCTTAAACAGGGACCAGGACGAGCAGTACTTC.